These 14 T cell receptor beta chains came from one sample sequenced in a study of early T cells in non-severe SARS-CoV-2 infection. TCRdb processed the 5' RACE reads anew with MiXCR; each CDR3 protein has one entry. In the table there are 30,000 to 35,000 distinct CDR3 sequences, around 5.7% of which are singletons. Sequencing was done on a sample of whole blood. The receptors were sampled from an adult who was a healthcare worker with PCR-confirmed SARS-CoV-2 infection or an uninfected control (not recorded which).

This clonotype has ten or more counts. The CDR3 coding sequence is TGTGCCAGCAGTCCTTACACAGATACGCAGTATTTT. Encoded protein: CASSPYTDTQYF. The chain carries TRBV25-1 and TRBJ2-3, with D hard to call. CDR1 is MGHDK and CDR2 is SYGVNS in the germline V gene. Trimming removed 5 bases at V and 2 bases at J, with 5 bases between. This CDR3 has 12 residues.

At least ten counts were recorded for this clonotype. This sequence joins TRBV20-1 and TRBJ1-2; the D is unclear. The length of the CDR3 is 15 residues. Germline V CDR1 and CDR2: DFQATT, SNEGSKA (reference sequence). The ends were cut back, 0 bases at V and 1 base at J, with 12 bases in the middle. The CDR3 is CSARDLRAVNYGYTF. CDR3 bases: TGCAGTGCTAGAGATCTACGGGCGGTTAACTATGGCTACACCTTC.

This clonotype came up a few times. This chain joins TRBV6-5 and TRBJ2-1, with 9 bases identical to TRBD2. Looked up from germline, CDR1 is MNHEY and CDR2 is SVGAGI. Germline trimming cut 7 bases from V and 1 base from J; bases unmatched to any gene: 2. The CDR3 has 14 residues. The CDR3 DNA reads TGTGCCAGCAAGACTAGCGGTTCCTACAATGAGCAGTTCTTC. Translated: CASKTSGSYNEQFF.

This clonotype was seen repeatedly, ten times or more. J is TRBJ1-1 and V is TRBV5-6; D is ambiguous. The V and J ends lost 0 bases and 1 base respectively, with 10 bases between them. The CDR3 contains 15 residues. In germline, CDR1 is SGHDT, CDR2 YYEEEE. The DNA of the CDR3 is TGTGCCAGCAGCTTGGTAGGCTTCGCGAACACTGAAGCTTTCTTT. It yields the protein CASSLVGFANTEAFF. Drawing the rest from reference TRBV5-6 and TRBJ1-1, the complete variable domain is DAGVTQSPTHLIKTRGQQVTLRCSPKSGHDTVSWYQQALGQGPQFIFQYYEEEERQRGNFPDRFSGHQFPNYSSELNVNALLLGDSALYLCASSLVGFANTEAFFGQGTRLTVV.

Details on this clonotype: This may be a read error: a much more frequent sequence differs by one nucleotide. The chain is built from TRBV12-3 or TRBV12-4 and TRBJ2-1, with 10 bases lining up with TRBD2. The trim removed 7 bases at V and 9 bases at J, leaving 15 bases unmatched. This CDR3 comprises 16 residues. As DNA, the CDR3 is TGTGCCAGCAACGAAGGGGGACTAGCGAACAACGGTGAGCAGTTCTTC. It yields the protein CASNEGGLANNGEQFF.

This clonotype has a count of ten or more. V gene TRBV7-6 combines with J gene TRBJ2-1, with D possibly being TRBD2 (6 bases). The CDR3 is 16 amino acids. Trimming stripped 5 bases from V and 0 bases from J, with 14 bases between. Germline assignment: CDR1 SGHVS and CDR2 FNYEAQ. Here the CDR3 reads CASSPSSASSYNEQFF. The CDR3 coding sequence is TGTGCCAGCAGCCCCTCTAGCGCCAGCTCCTACAATGAGCAGTTCTTC.

The table lists this clonotype with many counts. V and J are TRBV19 and TRBJ2-1; D is unresolved. The V end was cut by 7 bases, the J end by 0 bases, with 10 bases between. Germline CDR1 LNHDA, CDR2 SQIVND (reference sequence). This CDR3 spans 14 amino acids. In nucleotides, the CDR3 is TGTGCCAGTATGGTGGAGAGCTCCTACAATGAGCAGTTCTTC. This sequence encodes CASMVESSYNEQFF.

This clonotype came up many times. The chain joins TRBV10-1 to TRBJ1-5; a possible D gene is TRBD1 (5 bases). Trimming pared 6 bases from V and 4 bases from J, leaving 13 bases between. Germline lookup yields CDR1 WNHNN and CDR2 SYGVQD (reference sequence). This CDR3 region has 14 residues. The CDR3 nucleotides read TGCGCCAGCAGCGATGGGGGGGTAAATCAGCCCCAGCATTTT. Its protein is CASSDGGVNQPQHF.

This clonotype was recorded at least ten times. The J gene is TRBJ1-1, the V gene TRBV29-1; D not certain. Germline V CDR1 and CDR2: SQVTM, ANQGSEA. CDR3 length: 12 amino acids. The V end was cut by 7 bases, the J end by 2 bases, with 11 bases between. The chain's CDR3 is CSASDRNTEAFF. The CDR3 DNA reads as TGCAGCGCCTCTGACCGCAACACTGAAGCTTTCTTT.

This chain links TRBV2 with TRBJ1-6; TRBD1 aligns across 7 bases. The CDR3 has 14 amino acids. Trimming cost V 8 bases and J 5 bases; bases outside gene matches: 6. Germline V lookup: CDR1 SNHLY, CDR2 FYNNEI. CDR3 nucleotides: TGTGCCAGCCGTACCGGGACAGATAATTCACCCCTCCACTTT. Protein product: CASRTGTDNSPLHF. The full variable domain, rest sourced from reference TRBV2 and TRBJ1-6, is EPEVTQTPSHQVTQMGQEVILRCVPISNHLYFYWYRQILGQKVEFLVSFYNNEISEKSEIFDDQFSVERPDGSNFTLKIRSTKLEDSAMYFCASRTGTDNSPLHFGNGTRLTVT.

This clonotype was observed many times. Compared with germline, one end of the junction differs, possibly owing to a read error. This chain joins TRBV12-3 or TRBV12-4 and TRBJ2-1, with 7 bases aligning to TRBD2. The CDR3 totals 16 residues. The CDR3 loop reads CASSFGGGLSFNEQFF. The CDR3 coding sequence is TGTGCCAGCAGTTTTGGGGGAGGGCTTTCCTTCAATGAGCAGTTCTTC.

The chain is built from TRBV28 and TRBJ1-5, with D possibly TRBD1 on 5 matching bases. V lost 4 bases and J lost 7, with 14 bases in between. This CDR3 has 14 residues. The germline CDR1 and CDR2 sequences are MDHEN and SYDVKM. CDR3 bases: TGTGCCAGCAGTTGGGGGGATCCGGGCCAGCCCCAGCATTTT. Translation gives CASSWGDPGQPQHF.

This clonotype was picked up a small number of times. This chain connects TRBV7-8 to TRBJ2-3, with TRBD1 identical over 7 bases. Per germline, CDR1 SGHVS and CDR2 FQNEAQ. V lost 4 bases and J lost 14; bases outside the gene matches: 6. This CDR3 has 11 amino acids. The DNA of the CDR3 is TGTGCCAGCAGCTACCGGGACAGAGGGTATTTT. Protein sequence: CASSYRDRGYF.

This clonotype rates as medium-sized (0.01 to 0.1%). The chain carries TRBV6-5 and TRBJ2-3; 9 bases are a match to TRBD2. Trimming took 5 bases from V and 4 from J; bases not matched to a gene: 7. CDR3 length equals 15 residues. The germline CDR1 and CDR2 sequences are MNHEY and SVGAGI. CDR3 nucleotide sequence: TGTGCCAGCAGTGTAGCGGGAGCGGGGTCAGATACGCAGTATTTT. Translated: CASSVAGAGSDTQYF.